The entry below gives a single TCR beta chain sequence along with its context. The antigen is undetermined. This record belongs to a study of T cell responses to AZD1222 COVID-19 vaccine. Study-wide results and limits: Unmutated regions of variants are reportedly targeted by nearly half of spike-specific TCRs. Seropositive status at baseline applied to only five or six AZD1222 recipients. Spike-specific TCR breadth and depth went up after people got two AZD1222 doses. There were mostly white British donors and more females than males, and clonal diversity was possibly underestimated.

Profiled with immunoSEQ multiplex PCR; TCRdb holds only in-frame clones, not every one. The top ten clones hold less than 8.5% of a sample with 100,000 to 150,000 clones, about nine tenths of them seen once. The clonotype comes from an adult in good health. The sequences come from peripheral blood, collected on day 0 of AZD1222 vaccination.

The CDR3 loop reads CASSHRGQVSLHEQYF. The CDR3 nucleotides read TGTGCCAGCAGCCACAGAGGACAGGTTTCCCTCCACGAGCAGTACTTC. The gene calls are TRBV14 and TRBJ2-7; 7 bases align to TRBD1. Losses at the gene ends were 3 bases for V and 5 bases for J; bases not matched to a gene: 13. This CDR3 region has 16 residues. CDR1 is SGHDN, CDR2 FVKESK, per germline.